This TCR beta chain was captured in a study of T cell repertoires in ileal Crohn's disease. Surgical specimens yielded lamina propria lymphocytes, which were density-gradient separated and then sorted. As regards this clone: The antigen is not known.

Study findings and constraints: Active smokers at surgery had more clonal expansions than non-smokers. Endoscopic recurrence occurred in every patient whose clonality exceeded 26.8%.

CDR1 is SNHLY, CDR2 FYNNEI, per germline. V trimming: 7 bases; J trimming: 1 base; junction bases outside the gene matches: 7. The CDR3 has 16 residues. Assay used: immunoSEQ multiplex PCR; TCRdb lists only in-frame clones, some missing. The sample has fewer than 6,500 clones; roughly 90% are singletons. Sequenced input: CD4+ T cells from ileum. V gene TRBV2 combines with J gene TRBJ2-2, with TRBD1 matching over 9 bases. This TCR derives from an adult with Crohn's disease. Some clones in this sample may be carry-over from other donors' samples. The CDR3 spells CASTGLGQGNTGELFF. In DNA, the CDR3 is TGTGCCAGCACGGGTTTGGGACAGGGGAACACCGGGGAGCTGTTTTTT.